What follows are 23 T cell receptor beta chains derived from one specimen sequenced in a study of shared clonotypes between healthy human individuals (dated by TCRdb to about 2020). The method was the immunoSEQ multiplex PCR assay. TCRdb took this table from immuneACCESS and kept in-frame rearrangements with V and J called. Such tables lack part of the clones; where checked against another copy, unresolved V genes explain under half of the gap, and the rest is unexplained. A total of some 1,100,000 clones appear in this sample, more than 75% of them only once. Of the sample, about 0.52% is held by the ten largest clones. The specimen was memory CD4+ T cells from PBMCs. The intended sense of this specimen's cell subset or site label: CD45RA-negative fraction. All receptors come from a man in his late teens or twenties in good health. Some clones in this sample may be carry-over from other donors' samples.

The rearrangement joins TRBV30 to TRBJ1-2; 7 nucleotides agree with TRBD1. The V and J ends lost 2 bases and 2 bases, in that order; junction bases with no gene match: 8. Germline V lookup: CDR1 GTSNPN, CDR2 SVGIG (reference sequence). There are 15 residues in the CDR3. The CDR3: CAWSKPGTENYGYTF. The CDR3 coding sequence is TGTGCCTGGAGTAAACCCGGGACAGAGAACTATGGCTACACCTTC.

This chain connects TRBV7-8 to TRBJ2-3, with D uncertain. CDR1 and CDR2 from the germline V gene are SGHVS and FQNEAQ. V lost 6 bases and J 2 bases, leaving 12 bases between the germline ends. The CDR3 covers 14 residues. DNA for the CDR3: TGTGCCAGCAGTCTGACAAAAACCACAGATACGCAGTATTTT. The encoded protein is CASSLTKTTDTQYF. Full variable domain (missing parts from reference TRBV7-8 and TRBJ2-3): GAGVSQSPRYKVAKRGQDVALRCDPISGHVSLFWYQQALGQGPEFLTYFQNEAQLDKSGLPSDRFFAERPEGSVSTLKIQRTQQEDSAVYLCASSLTKTTDTQYFGPGTRLTVL.

This chain connects TRBV6-6 to TRBJ1-1, with D uncertain. CDR1 MNHNY and CDR2 SVGAGI come from the germline V gene (reference sequence). CDR3 length: 15 residues. The V end lost 2 bases, the J end lost 8 bases, and 18 bases lay between the germline ends. CDR3 sequence: CASSYRDLAEQEAFF. The CDR3 DNA follows: TGTGCCAGCAGTTACCGTGATCTCGCCGAACAGGAAGCTTTCTTT.

This clone showed up just a few times. The chain links TRBV14 to TRBJ2-7; 8 nucleotides agree with TRBD1. Unmatched junction bases numbered 9, after V lost 8 bases and J lost 3 bases. From germline, CDR1 is SGHDN and CDR2 FVKESK. This CDR3 comprises 14 residues. The CDR3 sequence is CASVSGTGHYEQYF. Written as DNA, the CDR3 is TGTGCCAGCGTCTCCGGGACAGGACACTACGAGCAGTACTTC.

This chain connects TRBV7-6 to TRBJ2-1; 7 nucleotides agree with TRBD1. V gave up 5 bases and J gave up 7 bases; unmatched junction bases: 5. Looked up from germline, CDR1 is SGHVS and CDR2 is FNYEAQ. The CDR3 is made up of 13 amino acids. For the CDR3, the DNA is TGTGCCAGCAGCCCGCAACAGGGGAATGAGCAGTTCTTC. This translates into CASSPQQGNEQFF.

This chain connects TRBV28 to TRBJ1-4; D gene unclear. CDR1 and CDR2 (germline): MDHEN, SYDVKM. CDR3 size: 15 residues. Trimming cost V 5 bases and J 1 base, with 11 bases left between them. DNA for the CDR3: TGTGCCAGCAGTACCTCCAGACGAACTAATGAAAAACTGTTTTTT. This encodes CASSTSRRTNEKLFF.

Worth noting for this clone: Other DNA sequences within the sample encode an identical CDR3. The rearrangement joins TRBV28 to TRBJ1-1, with TRBD1 identical over 7 bases. Losses at the gene ends were 5 bases for V and 6 bases for J; bases not matched to a gene: 6. The CDR3 contains 13 residues. Germline-derived CDR1 and CDR2 are MDHEN and SYDVKM. CDR3: CASSPTGVAEAFF. The CDR3 bases are TGTGCCAGCAGTCCCACAGGGGTGGCTGAAGCTTTCTTT.

This clone came up once. The gene calls are TRBV27 and TRBJ1-1; possible D gene TRBD1, 5 bases. The CDR3 extends over 15 amino acids. The V gene lost 6 bases and the J gene lost 4 bases, with 18 bases spanning the gap. In germline, CDR1 is MNHEY, CDR2 SMNVEV (reference sequence). In DNA, the CDR3 is TGTGCCAGCAGGAGGACTTGGGGCGGGAGCACTGAAGCTTTCTTT. It translates to CASRRTWGGSTEAFF.

The gene calls are TRBV20-1 and TRBJ2-5, with TRBD2 as a possible D gene (6 bases). There are 9 residues in the CDR3. Germline loops: CDR1 DFQATT, CDR2 SNEGSKA (reference sequence). V dropped 6 bases and J dropped 9 bases, with 8 bases sitting between them. As DNA, the CDR3 is TGCAGTGCCCGGGAGCCCCAGTACTTC. The encoded protein is CSAREPQYF.

V gene TRBV10-3 combines with J gene TRBJ2-7; D ambiguous. The V gene's germline CDR1 is ENHRY and CDR2 SYGVKD. The V end lost 0 bases, the J end lost 4 bases, and 10 bases lay between the germline ends. This CDR3 region has 14 residues. CDR3 sequence: CAISESRTTYEQYF. The CDR3 DNA follows: TGTGCCATCAGTGAGTCTAGGACCACATACGAGCAGTACTTC.

V is TRBV28 and J is TRBJ2-5; 8 nucleotides line up with TRBD1. V gave up 5 bases and J gave up 7 bases; unmatched junction bases: 18. From germline, CDR1 is MDHEN and CDR2 SYDVKM. The CDR3 is 17 amino acids. The CDR3 loop reads CASSALGGRGRVLTQYF. CDR3 coding DNA: TGTGCCAGCAGTGCCCTCGGAGGCAGGGGGCGGGTTTTGACCCAGTACTTC.

This clone was seen ten or more times. Within the sample, other DNA sequences also encode this same CDR3. This chain connects TRBV14 to TRBJ1-3, with D uncertain. The CDR3 runs 12 residues. The germline V and J ends were trimmed by 4 bases and 4 bases, with 5 bases remaining between them. The V gene's germline CDR1 is SGHDN and CDR2 FVKESK. CDR3 bases: TGTGCCAGCAGCCGAAGCGGAAACACCATATATTTT. Its protein product is CASSRSGNTIYF.

V is TRBV30 and J is TRBJ2-7; the D gene is possibly TRBD2 (6 bases). The V gene's germline CDR1 is GTSNPN and CDR2 SVGIG (reference sequence). CDR3 size: 12 residues. Here the CDR3 reads CAGRQVAYEQYF. CDR3 in DNA: TGTGCTGGGAGGCAGGTCGCCTACGAGCAGTACTTC.

The chain carries TRBV28 and TRBJ2-7; D perhaps matches TRBD1 (6 bases). Germline V lookup: CDR1 MDHEN, CDR2 SYDVKM. CDR3 length equals 14 residues. V was trimmed by 6 bases and J by 0 bases, leaving 12 bases between them. The CDR3 DNA sequence: TGTGCCAGCAGCTACACAGGGCGCTCCTACGAGCAGTACTTC. Translated, it gives CASSYTGRSYEQYF.

The rearrangement uses TRBV5-4 and TRBJ1-1; D is unresolved. V dropped 4 bases and J dropped 3 bases, with 13 bases sitting between them. The V gene's germline CDR1 is SGHNT and CDR2 YYREEE (reference sequence). The CDR3 consists of 14 residues. This CDR3 reads CASSGSGRYTEAFF. In DNA form, the CDR3 reads TGTGCCAGCAGCGGGTCCGGGAGATACACTGAAGCTTTCTTT. Full variable domain (missing parts from reference TRBV5-4 and TRBJ1-1): ETGVTQSPTHLIKTRGQQVTLRCSSQSGHNTVSWYQQALGQGPQFIFQYYREEENGRGNFPPRFSGLQFPNYSSELNVNALELDDSALYLCASSGSGRYTEAFFGQGTRLTVV.

With regard to this clone: The sample has other DNA sequences that encode this CDR3 too. This CDR3 reads CASSLQGYEQYF. Here the CDR3 DNA reads TGCGCCAGCAGCTTGCAGGGCTACGAGCAGTACTTC. V usage is TRBV5-1 and J usage is TRBJ2-7; tentatively, D is TRBD1 (5 bases). The V end lost 1 base, the J end lost 3 bases, and 5 bases lay between the germline ends. Per germline, CDR1 SGHRS and CDR2 YFSETQ. This CDR3 is 12 amino acids long.

This chain uses TRBV6-4 with TRBJ2-7, with D possibly being TRBD1 (6 bases). Germline V lookup: CDR1 MRHNA, CDR2 SNTAGT. CDR3 length: 14 amino acids. V lost 10 bases and J lost 2, with 18 bases in between. The CDR3 spells CAIHDYEGAYEQYF. The CDR3 region has the DNA TGTGCCATCCACGACTACGAGGGGGCCTACGAGCAGTACTTC.

V is TRBV19 and J is TRBJ2-7; 7 positions match TRBD1. Germline-derived CDR1 and CDR2 are LNHDA and SQIVND (reference sequence). The CDR3 sequence is 13 residues long. J gave up 3 bases and V 5 bases, and 4 bases lay outside the gene matches. The CDR3 region is CASSEQGNYEQYF. CDR3 DNA: TGTGCCAGTAGTGAACAGGGGAACTACGAGCAGTACTTC.

The chain joins TRBV28 to TRBJ1-1; D is undetermined. CDR1 is MDHEN, CDR2 SYDVKM, per germline. The CDR3 covers 12 residues. Trimming pared 3 bases from V and 6 bases from J, leaving 8 bases between. The CDR3 DNA reads as TGTGCCAGCAGTTTGTATGGCGCTGAAGCTTTCTTT. Its protein product is CASSLYGAEAFF.

J is TRBJ2-5 and V is TRBV11-3, with D uncertain. The ends were cut back, 4 bases at V and 2 bases at J, with 8 bases in the middle. CDR1 is SGHNT and CDR2 is YENEEA in the germline V gene. The CDR3 covers 13 residues. The CDR3 nucleotides read TGTGCCAGCAGCTCACGCGCTCAAGAGACCCAGTACTTC. Translation gives CASSSRAQETQYF.

The V gene is TRBV18, the J gene TRBJ2-3; TRBD2 aligns across 9 bases. Germline lookup yields CDR1 KGHSH and CDR2 LQKENI. Unmatched junction bases numbered 7, after V lost 3 bases and J lost 6 bases. There are 15 residues in the CDR3. The chain's CDR3 is CASSPIAGDEDTQYF. The DNA for the CDR3 is TGTGCCAGCTCACCCATAGCGGGAGATGAGGATACGCAGTATTTT.

The chain employs TRBV5-4 and TRBJ1-3; TRBD1 matches at 7 bases. This CDR3 is 13 amino acids long. CDR1 is SGHNT and CDR2 is YYREEE in the germline V gene (reference sequence). J lost 7 bases, V lost 4 bases, and 5 bases had no gene match. The CDR3 DNA is TGTGCCAGCAGCCGGGACAGCGGCAACACCATATATTTT. Residues: CASSRDSGNTIYF.

The V gene is TRBV7-2, the J gene TRBJ1-2, with 8 bases that match TRBD1. This CDR3 has 14 residues. Germline V gene data show CDR1 as SGHTA and CDR2 as FQGNSA. Unmatched junction bases numbered 9, after V lost 5 bases and J lost 7 bases. The CDR3 DNA is TGTGCCAGCAGCCCACGACAGGGGACATTTGGCTACACCTTC. Translated, it gives CASSPRQGTFGYTF.